Below, 6 T cell receptor beta chains from the same sample are listed, as sequenced in a study of PD-L1 blockade in urothelial cancer. Profiling relied on immunoSEQ multiplex PCR, and the TCRdb table lists in-frame clones only, not all of them. Among 95,000 or so clones, about nine tenths were seen once, and the ten largest hold roughly 2%. As for time point: pretreatment peripheral blood. The sample in question was PBMCs, obtained around atezolizumab (anti-PD-L1) treatment. Receptor source: a man between 60 and 70 years old with urothelial cancer.

This chain connects TRBV28 to TRBJ1-1; D call uncertain. CDR3 length: 14 residues. Trimming took off 6 bases at V and 5 bases at J, with 16 bases between the two ends. CDR1 is MDHEN and CDR2 is SYDVKM in the germline V gene. CDR3 in amino acids: CASSDWVGNTEAFF. The CDR3 nucleotides read TGTGCCAGCAGCGACTGGGTAGGAAATACTGAAGCTTTCTTT.

This clone appeared once. In DNA form, the CDR3 reads TGTGCCAGCTCCCCGGGACTGAACAATGAGCAGTTCTTC. This codes for CASSPGLNNEQFF. The chain employs TRBV18 and TRBJ2-1; D is perhaps TRBD2 (6 bases). Germline V gene lookup returns CDR1 KGHSH and CDR2 LQKENI. This CDR3 has 13 amino acids. The V end lost 6 bases, the J end lost 5 bases, and 11 bases lay between the germline ends.

The chain links TRBV5-1 to TRBJ2-1; TRBD2 agrees at 13 bases. CDR1 and CDR2 from the germline V gene are SGHRS and YFSETQ. The CDR3 runs to 16 residues. Losses at the gene ends were 3 bases for V and 8 bases for J; bases not matched to a gene: 8. CDR3 sequence: CASSSGLAGVFDEQFF. In DNA form, the CDR3 reads TGCGCCAGCAGCTCCGGACTAGCGGGAGTGTTCGATGAGCAGTTCTTC.

The chain has TRBV27 and TRBJ1-1, with TRBD1 matching 7 bases. The trim removed 4 bases at V and 4 bases at J, leaving 6 bases unmatched. This CDR3 is 14 amino acids long. Germline V gene sequence: CDR1 MNHEY, CDR2 SMNVEV (reference sequence). The CDR3 protein is CASSYVRGSTEAFF. In nucleotides, the CDR3 is TGTGCCAGCAGTTACGTCAGGGGGAGCACTGAAGCTTTCTTT.

The J gene is TRBJ2-5, the V gene TRBV30; tentative D call: TRBD2 (5 bases). This CDR3 is built from 13 residues. Germline CDR1 is GTSNPN and CDR2 is SVGIG (reference sequence). V was pared by 2 bases and J by 4 bases, with 11 bases between. CDR3 sequence reads: CAWSLGGLETQYF. In DNA, the CDR3 is TGTGCCTGGAGTCTTGGAGGCTTAGAGACCCAGTACTTC.

V is TRBV9 and J is TRBJ2-7; D is ambiguous. Germline CDR1 is SGDLS and CDR2 is YYNGEE. This CDR3 has 14 residues. Trimming left V 0 bases short and J 7 bases short, with 14 bases between. The CDR3 sequence: CASSVGRSDGEQYF. In DNA, the CDR3 is TGTGCCAGCAGCGTAGGGCGGAGCGACGGAGAGCAGTACTTC.